This T cell receptor (beta chain) was recorded in a study of CD8 T cells in ankylosing spondylitis. Library preparation for TCR beta used quantitative 5'-RACE with molecular barcodes. MiXCR, applied by TCRdb to the 5' RACE reads, yields one record per CDR3 protein. Of some 70,000 distinct CDR3 sequences detected, over 4% appear once; the ten largest clones hold 2% to 2.5%. The table lists this clonotype with many counts. From germline, CDR1 is LGHNA and CDR2 YNFKEQ. This CDR3 contains 15 residues. The V and J ends lost 1 base and 6 bases respectively, with 15 bases between them. The TCR comes from a male donor with ankylosing spondylitis or in good health (not recorded which). J is TRBJ1-1 and V is TRBV4-2; D is unresolved. The sequenced material came from blood, either unsorted or a sorted T cell fraction (not recorded which). CDR3 loop: CASSQVTMGKPEAFF. CDR3 in DNA: TGTGCCAGCAGCCAAGTCACGATGGGGAAGCCTGAAGCTTTCTTT.